Listed below are T cell receptor beta chains from one sample, sequenced in a study of T-cell reconstitution after alpha-beta-depleted transplantation in children. TCRdb called the PCR reads again in MiXCR, with one record for every CDR3 protein. The data contain 350,000 to 400,000 distinct CDR3 sequences, about 20% of them singletons. The starting material was PBMCs from the stem cell graft donor, obtained from the stem cell graft. The receptors stem from a human donor who donated a stem cell graft to a child with acute myeloid leukemia. Each CDR3 is given without its conserved first and last residue. Some rows have no size entry. The others give once, few or many, or a class for an expanded clone.

J gene,V gene,clone size,CDR3 length,CDR3 protein
TRBJ2-1,TRBV4-1,-,14,ASSQDQGRDYNEQF
TRBJ2-1,TRBV24-1,few,17,ATSDAVAGESLSYNEQF
TRBJ2-1,TRBV24-1,few,13,ATSDTWGTNNEQF
TRBJ1-1,TRBV12-3/TRBV12-4,many,11,ASSLRGGIEAF
TRBJ2-7,TRBV15,many,12,ATSRDYRDYEQY
TRBJ2-3,TRBV12-3/TRBV12-4,-,17,ACSSGDRYSGVKADTQY
TRBJ2-2,TRBV20-1,-,14,SARDFGSGNTGELF
TRBJ2-5,TRBV20-1,few,11,SAIRTDQETQY
TRBJ2-1,TRBV29-1,many,12,SVVSGSTYNEQF
TRBJ1-5,TRBV12-3/TRBV12-4,many,12,ASSVGASNQPQH
TRBJ2-3,TRBV20-1,many,13,SARDRTGGTDTQY
TRBJ2-2,TRBV21-1,-,12,ASHYLTSGGELF
TRBJ1-4,TRBV12-3/TRBV12-4,-,11,ASSRDGREKLF
TRBJ2-5,TRBV4-1,-,13,ASSQEYGYRATQY
TRBJ1-6,TRBV20-1,many,12,SARYGPMNSPLH
TRBJ2-7,TRBV6-1,-,14,ASSPRTSGQAYEQY
TRBJ2-7,TRBV12-3/TRBV12-4,many,13,ASSQGTGASYEQY
TRBJ2-3,TRBV29-1,-,12,SVGRTGAHGTQY
TRBJ2-7,TRBV7-3,-,12,ASSFGPGQSEQY
TRBJ2-2,TRBV27,-,15,ASTSDRGLMNTGELF
TRBJ2-2,TRBV29-1,many,11,SAYTRPTGELF
TRBJ2-7,TRBV12-3/TRBV12-4,-,12,ASSTGTENYEQY
TRBJ2-2,TRBV12-3/TRBV12-4,-,15,ASSWELAGGRTGELF
TRBJ2-3,TRBV6-2/TRBV6-3,-,12,ASSPGTTEDTQY
TRBJ1-5,TRBV18,-,13,ASSPARGSNQPQH
TRBJ1-2,TRBV6-4,-,10,ASSDLVGGYT
TRBJ1-1,TRBV12-3/TRBV12-4,few,11,ASTLTEGTEAF
TRBJ1-1,TRBV7-9,-,13,ASSIEGVGNTEAF
TRBJ2-5,TRBV5-5,few,12,ASSLDLGFETQY
TRBJ1-2,TRBV6-5,-,13,ASSYSSLANYGYT
TRBJ2-7,TRBV10-3,many,12,AISVNEGRGEQY
TRBJ2-7,TRBV4-2,few,14,ASSQEWSGSAYEQY
TRBJ2-3,TRBV20-1,-,13,SPTPGLHHTDTQY
TRBJ2-6,TRBV6-5,-,12,ASSRDRWANVLT
TRBJ2-5,TRBV12-3/TRBV12-4,-,13,ASSPLTGFGETQY
TRBJ2-7,TRBV3-1,few,12,ASSQGGPTGEQY
TRBJ2-3,TRBV28,-,13,ASRPPSGRTDTQY
TRBJ2-1,TRBV4-2,many,12,ASSPSGVYNEQF
TRBJ1-1,TRBV18,few,11,ASSTGGDTEAF
TRBJ2-3,TRBV20-1,few,10,SAGSSSDTQY
TRBJ2-5,TRBV5-1,many,14,ASSSDPGQPEETQY
TRBJ2-1,TRBV4-2,-,13,ASTQEVRSYNEQF
TRBJ2-1,TRBV24-1,-,9,ATSDLRAQF
TRBJ2-2,TRBV5-1,-,14,ASSLGTVTSGGELF
TRBJ1-4,TRBV4-1,-,13,ASSQLGATNEKLF
TRBJ2-1,TRBV7-6,many,13,ASSLLRTSSNEQF
TRBJ2-1,TRBV11-3,few,14,ASSLGGSGDYNEQF
TRBJ2-2,TRBV7-6,few,15,ASSLTDPIFNTGELF
TRBJ1-5,TRBV12-3/TRBV12-4,-,13,ASSFRGTGNQPQH
TRBJ2-3,TRBV29-1,few,13,SVEGLAGESDTQY
TRBJ2-7,TRBV2,-,11,ASVGSTSYEQY
TRBJ2-7,TRBV18,few,12,ASSYGTENYEQY
TRBJ2-1,TRBV3-1,-,13,ASSPLVGPYNEQF
TRBJ2-7,TRBV18,many,12,ASSLSGQAYEQY